A single sample is the source of the 17 T cell receptor beta chains below, sequenced in a study of blood T cell repertoires in COVID-19. Method: immunoSEQ multiplex PCR; TCRdb's copy keeps in-frame clones and lacks some. The sample lists around 53,000 clones; around nine tenths were seen once. Material for sequencing was peripheral blood. Every receptor here comes from a man aged 45-60 years with acute or convalescent COVID-19.

This rearrangement joins TRBV6-1 to TRBJ2-3; D not certain. The ends were cut back, 2 bases at V and 5 bases at J, with 14 bases in the middle. Germline loops: CDR1 MNHNS, CDR2 SASEGT. This CDR3 spans 15 amino acids. This CDR3 reads CASSETKVREDTQYF. Here the CDR3 DNA reads TGTGCCAGCAGTGAAACTAAGGTCAGAGAAGATACGCAGTATTTT.

This clone showed up just a few times. The chain has TRBV6-6 and TRBJ1-6; no clear D gene. V was cut by 7 bases and J by 5 bases, with 12 bases left in between. This CDR3 spans 14 amino acids. Germline V lookup: CDR1 MNHNY, CDR2 SVGAGI (reference sequence). CDR3: CASTGTVDNSPLHF. DNA of the CDR3: TGTGCCAGCACGGGAACAGTGGATAATTCACCCCTCCACTTT.

The chain has TRBV5-1 and TRBJ2-1; 8 nucleotides match TRBD1. CDR1 is SGHRS and CDR2 is YFSETQ in the germline V gene. The J segment lost 10 bases and the V segment lost 0 bases, leaving 6 bases of the junction unmatched. The CDR3 spans 14 residues. CDR3 bases: TGCGCCAGCAGCTTGGCCCAGGGGGCGGGGGAGCAGTTCTTC. This sequence encodes CASSLAQGAGEQFF. The whole variable domain, remainder taken from reference TRBV5-1 and TRBJ2-1, is KAGVTQTPRYLIKTRGQQVTLSCSPISGHRSVSWYQQTPGQGLQFLFEYFSETQRNKGNFPGRFSGRQFSNSRSEMNVSTLELGDSALYLCASSLAQGAGEQFFGPGTRLTVL.

This chain connects TRBV30 to TRBJ2-1, with 11 bases fitting TRBD2. The CDR3 spans 17 residues. The germline V gene encodes CDR1 GTSNPN and CDR2 SVGIG (reference sequence). The ends lost 1 base at V and 7 bases at J; junction bases unmatched: 12. CDR3 region: CAWSGLAGGTGWNEQFF. The CDR3 DNA reads as TGTGCCTGGAGTGGCCTAGCGGGAGGAACGGGGTGGAATGAGCAGTTCTTC.

This clone has more than one count but fewer than ten. CDR3 nucleotide sequence: TGCGCCAGCAGCCTGGAGGGCTCGGGTTTGCAGCCCCAGCATTTT. This codes for CASSLEGSGLQPQHF. This chain connects TRBV4-1 to TRBJ1-5; no clear D. The CDR3 has 15 residues. Germline V gene sequence: CDR1 MGHRA, CDR2 YSYEKL. Trimming left V 4 bases short and J 7 bases short, with 17 bases between.

The genes are TRBV30 and TRBJ2-3; the D gene is possibly TRBD1 (5 bases). Germline loops: CDR1 GTSNPN, CDR2 SVGIG (reference sequence). The CDR3 consists of 15 residues. V was clipped by 3 bases and J by 0 bases, with 13 bases between them. The CDR3 sequence is CAWSTGAPSTDTQYF. For the CDR3, the DNA is TGTGCCTGGAGCACAGGTGCCCCTAGCACAGATACGCAGTATTTT.

The chain uses TRBV7-6 and TRBJ2-2, with 7 positions matching TRBD1. V was clipped by 5 bases and J by 4 bases; unmatched bases: 10. The CDR3 loop spans 16 amino acids. Per the germline V gene, CDR1 is SGHVS and CDR2 is FNYEAQ. The CDR3 nucleotides read TGTGCCAGCAGCAACGACAGGGTGGGGAGCACCGGGGAGCTGTTTTTT. Its translation: CASSNDRVGSTGELFF.

CDR3 sequence: CAWQQGSDTQYF. DNA of the CDR3: TGTGCCTGGCAACAGGGCTCAGATACGCAGTATTTT. The chain couples TRBV30 to TRBJ2-3; possibly TRBD1 for D (6 bases). Per germline, CDR1 GTSNPN and CDR2 SVGIG (reference sequence). The CDR3 contains 12 residues. Between the trimmed V and J ends, which lost 5 bases and 4 bases, there was a span of 10 bases.

The sample holds a few counts of this clone. The chain carries TRBV6-4 and TRBJ2-6; 7 bases are shared with TRBD1. The V segment lost 4 bases and the J segment 0 bases; nucleotides outside the gene matches: 3. The CDR3 is 16 amino acids. The germline CDR1 and CDR2 sequences are MRHNA and SNTAGT. This CDR3 is CASSAQGNSGANVLTF. DNA for the CDR3: TGTGCCAGCAGTGCACAGGGGAACTCTGGGGCCAACGTCCTGACTTTC.

The chain couples TRBV19 to TRBJ2-7; a weak D match, TRBD1 (6 bases). The germline CDR1 and CDR2 sequences are LNHDA and SQIVND (reference sequence). V was shortened by 7 bases and J by 5 bases, with 15 bases between the two germline ends. The CDR3 spans 13 residues. The chain's CDR3 is CASNRAGDDEQYF. CDR3 DNA: TGTGCCAGTAATAGGGCAGGGGACGACGAGCAGTACTTC.

The chain has TRBV25-1 and TRBJ1-5; 9 nucleotides align to TRBD1. Germline V gene data show CDR1 as MGHDK and CDR2 as SYGVNS. This CDR3 has 14 residues. Trimming at V came to 6 bases and at J to 6 bases, leaving 6 bases not matched to a gene. CDR3 DNA sequence: TGTGCCAGCAGCAGGACAGGGGCGGGTCAGCCCCAGCATTTT. As protein: CASSRTGAGQPQHF.

V usage is TRBV7-3 and J usage is TRBJ2-1; 14 nucleotides line up with TRBD2. With V trimmed by 0 bases and J by 6 bases, 10 bases remained unmatched. There are 19 residues in the CDR3. Germline-derived CDR1 and CDR2 are SGHTA and FQGTGA. The CDR3 sequence: CASSLTSGTSGRMSNEQFF. CDR3 DNA sequence: TGTGCCAGCAGCTTAACGAGTGGGACTAGCGGGAGAATGAGCAATGAGCAGTTCTTC.

This clone was found once. This CDR3 reads CASSVADQGAGEQYF. The CDR3 bases are TGTGCCAGCAGCGTAGCTGATCAGGGGGCTGGCGAGCAGTACTTC. The chain joins TRBV9 to TRBJ2-7, with 8 bases lining up with TRBD1. CDR3 size: 15 residues. Trimming took 0 bases from V and 6 from J; bases not matched to a gene: 8. Per the germline V gene, CDR1 is SGDLS and CDR2 is YYNGEE.

This clone was observed a single time. CDR3 region: CASSQQGYEQYF. The CDR3 nucleotides read TGTGCCAGCTCACAACAGGGCTACGAGCAGTACTTC. This chain uses TRBV18 with TRBJ2-7; possible D gene TRBD1, 6 bases. The CDR3 has 12 amino acids. Germline-derived CDR1 and CDR2 are KGHSH and LQKENI. Trimming stripped 4 bases from V and 3 bases from J, with 7 bases between.

This clone has only a few counts. The chain has TRBV11-2 and TRBJ1-1; weak D call: TRBD1 (6 bases). The CDR3 is made up of 13 amino acids. V lost 3 bases and J 1 base, leaving 6 bases between the germline ends. Per the germline V gene, CDR1 is SGHAT and CDR2 is FQNNGV. Here the CDR3 DNA reads TGTGCCAGCAGCTTGGGACAGAACACTGAAGCTTTCTTT. Its protein is CASSLGQNTEAFF.

V and J are TRBV23-1 and TRBJ2-2; 8 bases map to TRBD1. TRBV23-1 is an ORF; its function is uncertain. V lost 0 bases to trimming and J lost 8 bases; unmatched junction nucleotides: 14. The CDR3 sequence is 18 residues long. The CDR3 reads CASSQSCLDREVEGELFF. As DNA, the CDR3 is TGCGCCAGCAGTCAATCGTGCTTGGACAGGGAAGTTGAGGGGGAGCTGTTTTTT.

The J gene is TRBJ2-7, the V gene TRBV10-3, with D uncertain. Germline CDR1 ENHRY, CDR2 SYGVKD. V gave up 0 bases and J gave up 6 bases, with 6 bases separating them. This CDR3 contains 12 residues. This CDR3 reads CAISESSGEQYF. CDR3 nucleotides: TGTGCCATCAGTGAGTCCTCCGGCGAGCAGTACTTC.